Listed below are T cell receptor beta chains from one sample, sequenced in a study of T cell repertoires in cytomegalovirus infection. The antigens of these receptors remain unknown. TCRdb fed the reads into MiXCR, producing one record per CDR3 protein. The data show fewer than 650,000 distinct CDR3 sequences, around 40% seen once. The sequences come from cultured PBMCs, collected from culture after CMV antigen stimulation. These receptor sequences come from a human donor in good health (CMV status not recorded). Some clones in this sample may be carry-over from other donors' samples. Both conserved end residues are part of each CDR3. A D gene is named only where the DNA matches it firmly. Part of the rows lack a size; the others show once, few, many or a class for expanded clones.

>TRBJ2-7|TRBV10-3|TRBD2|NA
CAIRGTSGSYEQYF
TGTGCCATCAGGGGGACTAGCGGGAGTTACGAGCAGTACTTC
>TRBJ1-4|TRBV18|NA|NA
CASSPSGVREKLFF
TGTGCCAGCTCACCCAGCGGGGTGAGGGAAAAACTGTTTTTT
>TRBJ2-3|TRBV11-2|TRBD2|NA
CASSHGTSGLYTDTQYF
TGTGCCAGCAGCCACGGAACTAGCGGCCTCTACACAGATACGCAGTATTTT
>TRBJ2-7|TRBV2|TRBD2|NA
CASHFGLAGDEQYF
TGTGCCAGCCACTTTGGACTAGCGGGAGATGAGCAGTACTTC
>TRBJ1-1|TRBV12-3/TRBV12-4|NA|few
CASSLWQWNTEAFF
TGTGCCAGCAGTTTATGGCAATGGAACACTGAAGCTTTCTTT
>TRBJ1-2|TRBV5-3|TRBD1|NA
CASSSGVRTGDYGYTF
TGTGCCAGCAGCTCGGGGGTCCGGACAGGGGACTATGGCTACACCTTC
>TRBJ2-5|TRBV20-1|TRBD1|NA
CSASTGTGSIFTAQYF
TGCAGTGCTAGCACCGGGACAGGCTCCATTTTTACAGCCCAGTACTTC
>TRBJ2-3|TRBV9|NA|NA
CASSPRVGEDTQYF
TGTGCCAGCAGCCCGAGGGTGGGCGAAGATACGCAGTATTTT
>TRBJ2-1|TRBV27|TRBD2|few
CASSLAGVRNEQFF
TGTGCCAGCAGTTTGGCGGGAGTTCGAAATGAGCAGTTCTTC
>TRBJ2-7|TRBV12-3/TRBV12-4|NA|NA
CASRGKGPLGDYEQYF
TGTGCCAGCCGTGGAAAGGGCCCCTTGGGTGACTACGAGCAGTACTTC
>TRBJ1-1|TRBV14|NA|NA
CASSPLGTVHTEAFF
TGTGCCAGCAGCCCTTTAGGGACCGTTCACACTGAAGCTTTCTTT
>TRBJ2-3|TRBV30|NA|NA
CAWSTAGVTDTQYF
TGTGCCTGGAGCACAGCGGGCGTCACAGATACGCAGTATTTT
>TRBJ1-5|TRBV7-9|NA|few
CASSLGHRPQHF
TGTGCCAGCAGCTTAGGACATCGGCCCCAGCATTTT
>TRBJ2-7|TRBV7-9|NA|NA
CASTSGREAPEQYF
TGTGCCAGCACCTCGGGCAGAGAAGCCCCGGAGCAGTACTTC
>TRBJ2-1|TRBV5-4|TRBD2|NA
CASSSGTSGRAYNEQFF
TGTGCCAGCAGCTCTGGGACTAGCGGGAGGGCTTACAATGAGCAGTTCTTC
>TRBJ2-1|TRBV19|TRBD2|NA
CASSPAGVPYNEQFF
TGTGCCAGTAGTCCGGCGGGGGTGCCCTACAATGAGCAGTTCTTC
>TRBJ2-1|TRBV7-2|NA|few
CASSLEGGSFYNEQFF
TGTGCCAGCAGCTTAGAGGGCGGCAGCTTCTACAATGAGCAGTTCTTC
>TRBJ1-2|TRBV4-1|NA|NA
CASSLQGLPDGYTF
TGCGCCAGCAGCCTGCAGGGGCTGCCGGATGGCTACACCTTC
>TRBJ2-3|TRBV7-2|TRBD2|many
CASSQVLAGASDTQYF
TGTGCCAGCAGCCAAGTCCTAGCGGGGGCCTCGGATACGCAGTATTTT
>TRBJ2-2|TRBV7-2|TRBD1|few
CASSLDRGAGELFF
TGTGCCAGCAGCCTGGACAGGGGTGCCGGGGAGCTGTTTTTT
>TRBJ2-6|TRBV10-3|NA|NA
CAIGNSGANVLTF
TGTGCCATCGGTAACTCTGGGGCCAACGTCCTGACTTTC
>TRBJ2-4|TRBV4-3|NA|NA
CASSQGQLGQGRINIQYF
TGCGCCAGCAGCCAAGGCCAGCTGGGTCAGGGGAGGATAAACATTCAGTACTTC
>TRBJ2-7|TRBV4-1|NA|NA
CASSQVVGMEGYEQYF
TGCGCCAGCAGCCAAGTCGTAGGAATGGAGGGATACGAGCAGTACTTC
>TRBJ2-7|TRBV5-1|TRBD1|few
CASSLVTGGMYEQYF
TGCGCCAGCAGCTTGGTAACAGGGGGCATGTACGAGCAGTACTTC
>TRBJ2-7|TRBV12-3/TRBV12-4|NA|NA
CASSTSLDLRYF
TGTGCCAGCAGCACCTCATTGGATTTGCGGTACTTC
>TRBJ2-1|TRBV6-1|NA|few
CASSENVGIEGNEQFF
TGTGCCAGCAGTGAAAATGTAGGGATTGAAGGCAATGAGCAGTTCTTC
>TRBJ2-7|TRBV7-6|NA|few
CASSPQAPYEQYF
TGTGCCAGCAGCCCGCAGGCCCCCTACGAGCAGTACTTC
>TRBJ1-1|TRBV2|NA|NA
CASSKATGTEAFF
TGTGCCAGCAGCAAAGCAACAGGGACTGAAGCTTTCTTT
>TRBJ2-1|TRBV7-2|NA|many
CASSLVRGDNEQFF
TGTGCCAGCAGCCTAGTTCGCGGCGACAATGAGCAGTTCTTC
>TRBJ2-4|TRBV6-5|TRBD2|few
CASRDSGTSLNIQYF
TGTGCCAGCAGAGACTCCGGGACTAGCCTAAACATTCAGTACTTC
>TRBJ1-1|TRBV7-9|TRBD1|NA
CASSSGTAHLNTEAFF
TGTGCCAGCAGTTCCGGGACAGCACACTTGAACACTGAAGCTTTCTTT
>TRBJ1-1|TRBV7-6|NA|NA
CASSHDQGSFTEAFF
TGTGCCAGCAGCCATGACCAGGGATCCTTCACTGAAGCTTTCTTT
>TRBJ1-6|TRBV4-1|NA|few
CASSPGGQGGWSYNSPLHF
TGTGCCAGCAGCCCCGGCGGGCAGGGAGGTTGGTCCTATAATTCACCCCTCCACTTT
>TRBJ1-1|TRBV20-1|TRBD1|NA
CSATKRTGVTEAFF
TGCAGTGCTACAAAACGGACAGGGGTGACTGAAGCTTTCTTT
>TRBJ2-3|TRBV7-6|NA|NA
CASSLIGANVGTDTQYF
TGTGCCAGCAGCTTAATCGGGGCTAATGTTGGCACAGATACGCAGTATTTT
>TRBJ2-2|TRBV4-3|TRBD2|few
CASSQRGAGVNTGELFF
TGCGCCAGCAGCCAAAGGGGTGCGGGAGTTAACACCGGGGAGCTGTTTTTT
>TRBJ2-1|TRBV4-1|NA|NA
CASSQDRRSGTYNEQFF
TGCGCCAGCAGCCAAGATCGGCGGAGCGGTACTTACAATGAGCAGTTCTTC
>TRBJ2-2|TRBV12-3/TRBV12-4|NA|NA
CASRPNTGELFF
TGTGCCAGCAGGCCGAACACCGGGGAGCTGTTTTTT
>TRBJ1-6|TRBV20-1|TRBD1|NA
CSCFPRTGGGSPLHF
TGCAGTTGCTTTCCGAGGACAGGGGGAGGTTCACCCCTCCACTTT